Sequencing of this T cell receptor (beta chain) was carried out in a study of blood T cell repertoires in COVID-19. Across the study: Spain, Italy and the United States supplied samples that represented acute and convalescent COVID-19. T cells, B-cell-depleted T cells, or PBMCs supplied cDNA or gDNA.

Per the authors' pipeline: Reference gene primer amplification yielded estimated nucleated cell counts. The assay was immunoSEQ multiplex PCR, and TCRdb's table has in-frame clones only and misses some. That table gives V, J and clone size, and the DNA gave D and trimming. The sample yields roughly 75,000 clones, just under 85% seen once. This CDR3 spans 18 amino acids. Per the germline V gene, CDR1 is SGHVS and CDR2 is FQNEAQ. Unmatched junction bases numbered 11, after V lost 5 bases and J lost 0 bases. The chain uses TRBV7-8 and TRBJ1-3, with TRBD1 matching over 9 bases. Sequenced material: peripheral blood. This clonotype was sampled from a man in his sixties or seventies with acute or convalescent COVID-19. CDR3 protein: CASSPRQGGAFSGNTIYF. Here the CDR3 DNA reads TGTGCCAGCAGCCCTAGACAGGGGGGCGCCTTCTCTGGAAACACCATATATTTT.